This T cell receptor (beta chain) was sequenced during a study of CD8 T cells in Susac syndrome. CDR3 length: 15 residues. Germline CDR1 DFQATT, CDR2 SNEGSKA (reference sequence). V shed 3 bases, J shed 7 bases, and the junction held 12 bases outside the gene matches. An amount of RNA that ranged from about 0.45 to 1 ug was reverse transcribed with random hexamers. Amplification of TCR beta CDR3 was carried out by immunoSEQ multiplex PCR, which covered 54 Vbeta and 13 Jbeta segments. MiXCR, applied by TCRdb to the immunoSEQ multiplex PCR reads, yields one record per CDR3 protein. The table lists 250,000 to 300,000 distinct CDR3 sequences, 89% of them singletons. Sequencing of TCR beta was carried out in blood CD8+ and CD4+ T cells. Treatment-naive patients with stable or active relapsing-remitting disease served as multiple sclerosis controls. FACS was used to enrich TEMRA cells, whereas the CD8+ and CD4+ T cells were obtained by negative isolation.

This chain uses TRBV20-1 with TRBJ2-1; 7 bases match TRBD2. The receptor was derived from a human donor with multiple sclerosis. The sample was CD8+ T cells from PBMCs. CDR3: CSASSSGRHPNEQFF. The CDR3 DNA is TGCAGTGCTAGCTCTAGCGGACGACACCCAAATGAGCAGTTCTTC.